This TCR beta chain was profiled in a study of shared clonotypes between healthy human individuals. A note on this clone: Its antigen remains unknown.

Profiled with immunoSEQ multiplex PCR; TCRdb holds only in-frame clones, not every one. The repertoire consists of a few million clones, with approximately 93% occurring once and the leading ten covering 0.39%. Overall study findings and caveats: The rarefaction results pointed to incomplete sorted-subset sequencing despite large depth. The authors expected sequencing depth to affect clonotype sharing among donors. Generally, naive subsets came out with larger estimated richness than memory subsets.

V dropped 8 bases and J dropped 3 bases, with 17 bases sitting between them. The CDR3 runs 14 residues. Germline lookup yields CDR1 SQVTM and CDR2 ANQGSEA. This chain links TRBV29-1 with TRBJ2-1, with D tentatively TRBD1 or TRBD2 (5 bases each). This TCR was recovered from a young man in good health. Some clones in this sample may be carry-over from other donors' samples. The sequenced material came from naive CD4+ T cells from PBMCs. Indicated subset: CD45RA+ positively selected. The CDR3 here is CSYRDHLRYNEQFF. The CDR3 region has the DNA TGCAGCTACCGGGACCACCTGCGCTACAATGAGCAGTTCTTC.